This T cell receptor beta chain was identified during a study of early T cells in non-severe SARS-CoV-2 infection. Study in general: Whole-blood bulk RNA, unsorted, was sequenced, and chains were unpaired. Study-level findings and limits: VDJdb-based annotation leaned toward anti-spike CD8 responses and missed private and CD4 specificities.

This clonotype was seen many times. What it binds is not known. Via MiXCR, TCRdb re-called the 5' RACE reads, giving one row per CDR3 protein. The profile covers about 40,000 distinct CDR3 sequences, with approximately 8% appearing a single time and 9.5% to 15% taken by the ten largest. The V gene lost 0 bases and the J gene lost 5 bases, with 14 bases spanning the gap. The CDR3 totals 15 residues. Germline lookup yields CDR1 MGHRA and CDR2 YSYEKL. V usage is TRBV4-1 and J usage is TRBJ2-7; possibly TRBD1 for D (6 bases). The sample consisted of whole blood, taken at baseline. This receptor was obtained from an adult who was a healthcare worker with PCR-confirmed SARS-CoV-2 infection or an uninfected control (not recorded which). The CDR3 DNA follows: TGCGCCAGCAGCCAAGATCAGGGGCCGGGTAACGAGCAGTACTTC. It encodes CASSQDQGPGNEQYF.